The clone carrying this T cell receptor beta chain was observed a few times. The record originates from a study of blood T cell repertoires in COVID-19. Overall study context: Some COVID-19 samples were acute and others convalescent; all came from the United States, Italy and Spain. PBMCs, B-cell-depleted T cells, or T cells provided the cDNA or gDNA that made up the material.

In the study's own analysis: The authors estimated nucleated cell counts from reference gene primer amplification. Measured with immunoSEQ multiplex PCR; TCRdb has only the in-frame clones, and not every one. That table furnishes V, J and clone size, whereas the DNA furnished D and trimming. The sample carries 150,000 to 200,000 clones, 84% recorded once. Specimen: peripheral blood. The source of this sequence is a human donor with acute or convalescent COVID-19. The donor label of this sample is uncertain.

The chain's CDR3 is CASSKTGGATDTQYF. As DNA, the CDR3 is TGTGCCAGCAGCAAGACAGGGGGCGCGACAGATACGCAGTATTTT. This chain uses TRBV7-3 with TRBJ2-3; 10 bases are shared with TRBD1. Germline V gene lookup returns CDR1 SGHTA and CDR2 FQGTGA. The trim removed 5 bases at V and 3 bases at J, leaving 5 bases unmatched. This CDR3 region has 15 residues.